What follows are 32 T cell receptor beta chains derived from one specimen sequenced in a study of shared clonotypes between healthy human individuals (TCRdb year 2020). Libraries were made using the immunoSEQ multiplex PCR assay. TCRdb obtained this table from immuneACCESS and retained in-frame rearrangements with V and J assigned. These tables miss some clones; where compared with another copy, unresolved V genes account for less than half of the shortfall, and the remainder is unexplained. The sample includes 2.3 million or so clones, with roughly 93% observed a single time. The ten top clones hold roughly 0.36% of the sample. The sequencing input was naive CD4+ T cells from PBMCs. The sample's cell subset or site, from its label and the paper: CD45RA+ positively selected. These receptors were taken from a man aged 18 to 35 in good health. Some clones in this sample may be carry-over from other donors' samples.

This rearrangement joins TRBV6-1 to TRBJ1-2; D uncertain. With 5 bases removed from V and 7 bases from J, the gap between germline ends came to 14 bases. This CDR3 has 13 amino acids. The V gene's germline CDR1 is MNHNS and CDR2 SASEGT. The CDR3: CASSWTVDSGYTF. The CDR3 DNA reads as TGTGCCAGCAGTTGGACGGTAGATAGTGGCTACACCTTC.

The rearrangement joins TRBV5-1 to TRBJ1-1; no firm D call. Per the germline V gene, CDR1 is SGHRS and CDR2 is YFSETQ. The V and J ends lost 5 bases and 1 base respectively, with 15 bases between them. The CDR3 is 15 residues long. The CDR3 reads CASSYDPGGNTEAFF. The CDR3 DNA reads TGCGCCAGCAGTTATGACCCAGGCGGGAACACTGAAGCTTTCTTT.

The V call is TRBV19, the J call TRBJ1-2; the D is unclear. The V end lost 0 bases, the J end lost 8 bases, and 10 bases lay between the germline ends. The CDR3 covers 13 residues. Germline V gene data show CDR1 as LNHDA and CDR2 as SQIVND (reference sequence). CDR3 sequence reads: CASSIDRTRGYTF. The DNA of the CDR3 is TGTGCCAGTAGTATAGACCGGACCAGGGGCTACACCTTC. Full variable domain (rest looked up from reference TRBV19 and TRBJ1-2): DGGITQSPKYLFRKEGQNVTLSCEQNLNHDAMYWYRQDPGQGLRLIYYSQIVNDFQKGDIAEGYSVSREKKESFPLTVTSAQKNPTAFYLCASSIDRTRGYTFGSGTRLTVV.

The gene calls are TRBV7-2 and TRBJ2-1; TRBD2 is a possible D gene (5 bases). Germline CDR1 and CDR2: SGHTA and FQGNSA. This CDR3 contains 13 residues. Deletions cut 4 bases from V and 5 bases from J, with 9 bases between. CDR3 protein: CASSSGLNNEQFF. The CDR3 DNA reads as TGTGCCAGCAGCTCCGGACTCAACAATGAGCAGTTCTTC.

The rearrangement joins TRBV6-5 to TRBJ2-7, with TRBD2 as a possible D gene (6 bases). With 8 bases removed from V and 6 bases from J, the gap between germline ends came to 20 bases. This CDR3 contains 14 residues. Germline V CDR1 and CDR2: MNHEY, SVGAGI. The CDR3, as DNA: TGTGCCAGCTTTGGGGCGGGATTAGATGGCGAGCAGTACTTC. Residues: CASFGAGLDGEQYF.

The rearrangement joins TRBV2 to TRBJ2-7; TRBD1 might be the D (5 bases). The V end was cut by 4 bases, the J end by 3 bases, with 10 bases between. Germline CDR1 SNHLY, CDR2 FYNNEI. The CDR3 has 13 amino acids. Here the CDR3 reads CASSARTIYEQYF. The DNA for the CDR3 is TGTGCCAGCAGTGCCCGGACAATCTACGAGCAGTACTTC.

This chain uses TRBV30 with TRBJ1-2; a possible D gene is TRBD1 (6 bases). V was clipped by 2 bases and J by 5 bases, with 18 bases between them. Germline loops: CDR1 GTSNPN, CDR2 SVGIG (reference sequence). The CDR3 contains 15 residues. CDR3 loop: CAWSFRPEGVYGYTF. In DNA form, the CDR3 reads TGTGCCTGGAGTTTTCGTCCCGAGGGGGTTTATGGCTACACCTTC.

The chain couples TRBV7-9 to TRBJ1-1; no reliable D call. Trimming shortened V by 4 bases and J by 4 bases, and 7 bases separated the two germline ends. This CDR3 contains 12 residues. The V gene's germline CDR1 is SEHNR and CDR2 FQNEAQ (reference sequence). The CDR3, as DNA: TGTGCCAGCAGCTACGGGTCCACTGAAGCTTTCTTT. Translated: CASSYGSTEAFF.

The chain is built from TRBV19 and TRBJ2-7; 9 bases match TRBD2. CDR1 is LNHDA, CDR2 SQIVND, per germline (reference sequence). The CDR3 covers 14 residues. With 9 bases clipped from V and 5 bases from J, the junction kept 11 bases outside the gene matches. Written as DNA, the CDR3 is TGTGCCAGCATCCGCGGGGGGGATGTGAACGAGCAGTACTTC. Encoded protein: CASIRGGDVNEQYF.

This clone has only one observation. The CDR3 sequence: CASSELAGPEQYF. The CDR3 nucleotides read TGTGCCAGCAGTGAACTAGCGGGTCCCGAGCAGTACTTC. This chain joins TRBV6-5 and TRBJ2-5; TRBD2 matches 9 bases. The J call may be faulty, since TRBJ2-7 better matches the DNA end. CDR1 is MNHEY and CDR2 is SVGAGI in the germline V gene. The CDR3 contains 13 residues.

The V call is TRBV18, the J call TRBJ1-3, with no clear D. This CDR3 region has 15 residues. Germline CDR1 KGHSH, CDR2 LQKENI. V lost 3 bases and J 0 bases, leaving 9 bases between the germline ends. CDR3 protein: CASSPRDFSGNTIYF. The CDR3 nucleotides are TGTGCCAGCTCACCGCGGGATTTCTCTGGAAACACCATATATTTT. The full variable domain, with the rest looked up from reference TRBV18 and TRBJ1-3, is NAGVMQNPRHLVRRRGQEARLRCSPMKGHSHVYWYRQLPEEGLKFMVYLQKENIIDESGMPKERFSAEFPKEGPSILRIQQVVRGDSAAYFCASSPRDFSGNTIYFGEGSWLTVV.

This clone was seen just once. CDR3 DNA sequence: TGTGCCAGCAGCACCGGACTAGCGGGACATAGGAGCTCCTACAATGAGCAGTTCTTC. It yields the protein CASSTGLAGHRSSYNEQFF. The chain has TRBV11-3 and TRBJ2-1; TRBD2 agrees at 12 bases. Germline trimming cut 5 bases from V and 0 bases from J; bases unmatched to any gene: 11. Germline CDR1 is SGHNT and CDR2 is YENEEA. The CDR3 loop spans 19 amino acids.

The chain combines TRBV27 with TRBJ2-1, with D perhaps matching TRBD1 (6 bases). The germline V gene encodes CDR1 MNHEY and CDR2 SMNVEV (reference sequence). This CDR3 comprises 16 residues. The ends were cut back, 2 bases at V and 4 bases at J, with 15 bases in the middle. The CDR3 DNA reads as TGTGCCAGCAGTTTACTCCAGGGGCGCAGGTACAATGAGCAGTTCTTC. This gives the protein CASSLLQGRRYNEQFF.

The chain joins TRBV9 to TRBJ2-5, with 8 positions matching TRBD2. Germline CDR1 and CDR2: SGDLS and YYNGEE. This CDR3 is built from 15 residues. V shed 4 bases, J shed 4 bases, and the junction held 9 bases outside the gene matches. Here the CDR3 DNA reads TGTGCCAGCAGCCCCACCCCGGGGGGGCTAGAGACCCAGTACTTC. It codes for CASSPTPGGLETQYF.

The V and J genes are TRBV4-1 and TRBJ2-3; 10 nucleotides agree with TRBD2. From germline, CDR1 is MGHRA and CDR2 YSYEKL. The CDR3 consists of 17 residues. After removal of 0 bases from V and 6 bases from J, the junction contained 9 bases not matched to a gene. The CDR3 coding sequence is TGCGCCAGCAGCCAAGATACTAGCGGGGCCCGGGGGGATACGCAGTATTTT. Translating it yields CASSQDTSGARGDTQYF.

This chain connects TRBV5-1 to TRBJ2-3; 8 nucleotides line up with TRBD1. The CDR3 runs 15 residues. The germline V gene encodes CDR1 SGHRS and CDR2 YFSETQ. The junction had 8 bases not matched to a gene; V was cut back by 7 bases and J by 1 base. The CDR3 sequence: CASCQDRVGTDTQYF. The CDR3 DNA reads TGCGCCAGCTGCCAGGACAGGGTAGGCACAGATACGCAGTATTTT. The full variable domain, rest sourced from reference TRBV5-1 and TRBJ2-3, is KAGVTQTPRYLIKTRGQQVTLSCSPISGHRSVSWYQQTPGQGLQFLFEYFSETQRNKGNFPGRFSGRQFSNSRSEMNVSTLELGDSALYLCASCQDRVGTDTQYFGPGTRLTVL.

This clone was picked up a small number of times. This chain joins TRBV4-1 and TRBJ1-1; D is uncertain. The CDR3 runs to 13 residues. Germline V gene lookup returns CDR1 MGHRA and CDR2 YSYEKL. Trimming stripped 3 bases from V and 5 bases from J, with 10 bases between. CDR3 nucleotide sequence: TGCGCCAGCAGCCAGATGGTTGGGACTGAAGCTTTCTTT. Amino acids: CASSQMVGTEAFF.

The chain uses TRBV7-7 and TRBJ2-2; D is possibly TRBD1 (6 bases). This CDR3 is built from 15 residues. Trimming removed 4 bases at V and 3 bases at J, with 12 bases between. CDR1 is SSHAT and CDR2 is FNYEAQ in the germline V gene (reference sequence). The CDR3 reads CASSSGTKDTGELFF. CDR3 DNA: TGTGCCAGCAGCTCCGGGACAAAGGACACCGGGGAGCTGTTTTTT.

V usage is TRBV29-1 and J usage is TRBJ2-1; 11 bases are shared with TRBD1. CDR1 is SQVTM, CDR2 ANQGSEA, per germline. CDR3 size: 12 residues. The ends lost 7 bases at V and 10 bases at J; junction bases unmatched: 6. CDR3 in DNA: TGCAGCGCCGGACAGGGGGCACAGGAGCAGTTCTTC. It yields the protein CSAGQGAQEQFF.

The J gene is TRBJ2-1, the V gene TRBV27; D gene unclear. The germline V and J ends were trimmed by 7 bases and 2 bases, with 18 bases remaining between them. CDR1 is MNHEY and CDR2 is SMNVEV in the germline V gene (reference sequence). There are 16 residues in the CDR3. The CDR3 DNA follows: TGTGCCAGCACCCGAGATCAAATTAACCCCTACAATGAGCAGTTCTTC. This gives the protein CASTRDQINPYNEQFF.

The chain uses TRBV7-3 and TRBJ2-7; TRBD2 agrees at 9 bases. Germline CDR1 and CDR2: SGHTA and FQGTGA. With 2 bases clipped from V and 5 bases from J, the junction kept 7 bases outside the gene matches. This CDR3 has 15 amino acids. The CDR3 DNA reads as TGTGCCAGCAGCTTAGAGGCGGGAGGGCCTCACGAGCAGTACTTC. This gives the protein CASSLEAGGPHEQYF.

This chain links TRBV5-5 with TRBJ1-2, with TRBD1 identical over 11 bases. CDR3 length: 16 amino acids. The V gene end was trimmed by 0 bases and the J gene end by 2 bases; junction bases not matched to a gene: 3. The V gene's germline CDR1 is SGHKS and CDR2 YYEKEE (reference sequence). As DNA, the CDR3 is TGTGCCAGCAGCTTGGCCAGGACAGGGGGCAACTATGGCTACACCTTC. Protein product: CASSLARTGGNYGYTF.

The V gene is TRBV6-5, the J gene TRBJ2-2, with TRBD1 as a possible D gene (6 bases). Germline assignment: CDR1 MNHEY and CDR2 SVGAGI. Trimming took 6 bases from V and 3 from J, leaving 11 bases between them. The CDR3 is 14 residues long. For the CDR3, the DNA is TGTGCCAGCAGAGGCGGACAGTACACCGGGGAGCTGTTTTTT. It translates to CASRGGQYTGELFF.

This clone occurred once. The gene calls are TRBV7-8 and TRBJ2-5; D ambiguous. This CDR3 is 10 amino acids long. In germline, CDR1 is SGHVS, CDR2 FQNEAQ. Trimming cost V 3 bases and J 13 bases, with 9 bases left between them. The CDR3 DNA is TGTGCCAGCAGCTTGGGCCGGCTGTACTTC. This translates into CASSLGRLYF.

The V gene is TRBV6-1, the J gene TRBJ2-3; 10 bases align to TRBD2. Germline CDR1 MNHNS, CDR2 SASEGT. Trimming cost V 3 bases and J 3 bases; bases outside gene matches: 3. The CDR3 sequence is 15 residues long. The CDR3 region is CASSDAAGGTDTQYF. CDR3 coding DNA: TGTGCCAGCAGTGACGCAGCGGGAGGGACAGATACGCAGTATTTT.

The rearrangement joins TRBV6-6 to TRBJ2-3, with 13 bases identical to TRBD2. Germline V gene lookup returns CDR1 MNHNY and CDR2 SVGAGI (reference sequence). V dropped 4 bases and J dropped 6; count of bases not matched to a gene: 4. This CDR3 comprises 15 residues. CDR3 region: CASSSTSGRRDTQYF. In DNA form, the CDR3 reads TGTGCCAGCAGTTCGACTAGCGGGAGGAGGGATACGCAGTATTTT.

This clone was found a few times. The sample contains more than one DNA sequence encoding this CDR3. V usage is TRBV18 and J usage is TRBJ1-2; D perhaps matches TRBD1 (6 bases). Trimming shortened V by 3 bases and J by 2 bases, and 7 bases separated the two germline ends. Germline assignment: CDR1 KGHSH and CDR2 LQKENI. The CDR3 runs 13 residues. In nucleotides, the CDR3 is TGTGCCAGCTCACCTGGACAGAACTATGGCTACACCTTC. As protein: CASSPGQNYGYTF.

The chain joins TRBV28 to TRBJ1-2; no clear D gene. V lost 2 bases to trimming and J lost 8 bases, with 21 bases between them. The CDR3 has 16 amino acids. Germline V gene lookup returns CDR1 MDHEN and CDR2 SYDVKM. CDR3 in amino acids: CASSLALVASRWGYTF. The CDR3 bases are TGTGCCAGCAGTTTAGCGTTAGTGGCTAGTCGTTGGGGCTACACCTTC.

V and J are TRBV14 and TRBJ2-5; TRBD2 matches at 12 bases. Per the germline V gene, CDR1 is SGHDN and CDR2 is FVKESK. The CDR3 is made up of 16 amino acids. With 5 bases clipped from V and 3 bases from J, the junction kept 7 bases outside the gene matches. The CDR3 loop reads CASSYRLAGVEETQYF. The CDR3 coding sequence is TGTGCCAGCAGCTACCGACTAGCGGGAGTGGAAGAGACCCAGTACTTC.

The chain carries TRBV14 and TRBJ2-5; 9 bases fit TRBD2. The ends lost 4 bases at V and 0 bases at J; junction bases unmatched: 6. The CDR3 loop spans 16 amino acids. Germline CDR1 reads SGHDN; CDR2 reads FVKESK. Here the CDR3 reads CASSLTSGWYQETQYF. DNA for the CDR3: TGTGCCAGCAGCCTAACTAGCGGGTGGTACCAAGAGACCCAGTACTTC.

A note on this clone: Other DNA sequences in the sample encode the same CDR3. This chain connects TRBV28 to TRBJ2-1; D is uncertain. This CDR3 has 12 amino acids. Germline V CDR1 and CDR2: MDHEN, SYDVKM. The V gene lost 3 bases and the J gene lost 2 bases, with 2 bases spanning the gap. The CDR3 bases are TGTGCCAGCAGTTTGACCTACAATGAGCAGTTCTTC. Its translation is CASSLTYNEQFF.

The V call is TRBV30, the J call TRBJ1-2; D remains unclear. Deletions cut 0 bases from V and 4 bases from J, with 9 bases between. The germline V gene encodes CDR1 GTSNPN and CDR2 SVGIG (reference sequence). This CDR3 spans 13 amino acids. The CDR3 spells CAWSVWGGYGYTF. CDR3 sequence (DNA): TGTGCCTGGAGTGTATGGGGAGGCTATGGCTACACCTTC. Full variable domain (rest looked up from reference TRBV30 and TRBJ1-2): SQTIHQWPATLVQPVGSPLSLECTVEGTSNPNLYWYRQAAGRGLQLLFYSVGIGQISSEVPQNLSASRPQDRQFILSSKKLLLSDSGFYLCAWSVWGGYGYTFGSGTRLTVV.